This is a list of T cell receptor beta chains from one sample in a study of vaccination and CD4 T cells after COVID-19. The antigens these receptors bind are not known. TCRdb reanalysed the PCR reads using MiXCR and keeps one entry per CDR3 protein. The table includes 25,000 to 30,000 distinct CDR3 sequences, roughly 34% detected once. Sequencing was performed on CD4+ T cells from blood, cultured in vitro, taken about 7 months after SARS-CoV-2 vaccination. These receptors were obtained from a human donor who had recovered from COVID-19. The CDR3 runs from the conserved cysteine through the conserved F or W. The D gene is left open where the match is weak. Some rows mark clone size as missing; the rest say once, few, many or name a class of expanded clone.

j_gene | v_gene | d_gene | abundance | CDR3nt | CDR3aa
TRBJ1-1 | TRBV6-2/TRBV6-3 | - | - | TGTGCCAGCAGAAAAGGGTTGGTTGACACTGAAGCTTTCTTT | CASRKGLVDTEAFF
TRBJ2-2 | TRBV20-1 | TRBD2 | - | TGCAGTGCTGGAGGACTAGCGGGATCCGGGGAGCTGTTTTTT | CSAGGLAGSGELFF
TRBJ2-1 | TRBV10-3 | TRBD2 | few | TGTGCCACCCTGGCCTTCGGGGGGGAAAAGCAGTTCTTC | CATLAFGGEKQFF
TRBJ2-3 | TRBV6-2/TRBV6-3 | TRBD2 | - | TGTGCCAGCAGTTATGGGTTGTATATGGCGGGAGCTTCAGATACGCAGTATTTT | CASSYGLYMAGASDTQYF
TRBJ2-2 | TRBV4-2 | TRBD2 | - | TGTGCCAGCAGCCGGGGACTAGCGCGAACACGGACGAACACCGGGGAGCTGTTTTTT | CASSRGLARTRTNTGELFF
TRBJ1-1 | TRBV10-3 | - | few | TGTGCCATCAGTCCACAGGGTGGCACTGAAGCTTTCTTT | CAISPQGGTEAFF
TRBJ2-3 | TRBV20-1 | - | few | TGCAGTGCCCAAACTGGGGATACGCAGTATTTT | CSAQTGDTQYF
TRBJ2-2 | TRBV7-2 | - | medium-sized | TGTGCCAGCAGGCACGGTAGGCGGGGCGCGAACACCGGGGAGCTGTTTTTT | CASRHGRRGANTGELFF
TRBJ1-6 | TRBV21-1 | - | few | TGTGCCAGCAGCAACCAAATGAATGGACAGGGTGGGTCACCCCTCCACTTT | CASSNQMNGQGGSPLHF
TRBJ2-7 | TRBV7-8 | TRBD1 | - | TGTGCCAGCAGCTTACGTCGGGACAGCGAGCAGTACTTC | CASSLRRDSEQYF